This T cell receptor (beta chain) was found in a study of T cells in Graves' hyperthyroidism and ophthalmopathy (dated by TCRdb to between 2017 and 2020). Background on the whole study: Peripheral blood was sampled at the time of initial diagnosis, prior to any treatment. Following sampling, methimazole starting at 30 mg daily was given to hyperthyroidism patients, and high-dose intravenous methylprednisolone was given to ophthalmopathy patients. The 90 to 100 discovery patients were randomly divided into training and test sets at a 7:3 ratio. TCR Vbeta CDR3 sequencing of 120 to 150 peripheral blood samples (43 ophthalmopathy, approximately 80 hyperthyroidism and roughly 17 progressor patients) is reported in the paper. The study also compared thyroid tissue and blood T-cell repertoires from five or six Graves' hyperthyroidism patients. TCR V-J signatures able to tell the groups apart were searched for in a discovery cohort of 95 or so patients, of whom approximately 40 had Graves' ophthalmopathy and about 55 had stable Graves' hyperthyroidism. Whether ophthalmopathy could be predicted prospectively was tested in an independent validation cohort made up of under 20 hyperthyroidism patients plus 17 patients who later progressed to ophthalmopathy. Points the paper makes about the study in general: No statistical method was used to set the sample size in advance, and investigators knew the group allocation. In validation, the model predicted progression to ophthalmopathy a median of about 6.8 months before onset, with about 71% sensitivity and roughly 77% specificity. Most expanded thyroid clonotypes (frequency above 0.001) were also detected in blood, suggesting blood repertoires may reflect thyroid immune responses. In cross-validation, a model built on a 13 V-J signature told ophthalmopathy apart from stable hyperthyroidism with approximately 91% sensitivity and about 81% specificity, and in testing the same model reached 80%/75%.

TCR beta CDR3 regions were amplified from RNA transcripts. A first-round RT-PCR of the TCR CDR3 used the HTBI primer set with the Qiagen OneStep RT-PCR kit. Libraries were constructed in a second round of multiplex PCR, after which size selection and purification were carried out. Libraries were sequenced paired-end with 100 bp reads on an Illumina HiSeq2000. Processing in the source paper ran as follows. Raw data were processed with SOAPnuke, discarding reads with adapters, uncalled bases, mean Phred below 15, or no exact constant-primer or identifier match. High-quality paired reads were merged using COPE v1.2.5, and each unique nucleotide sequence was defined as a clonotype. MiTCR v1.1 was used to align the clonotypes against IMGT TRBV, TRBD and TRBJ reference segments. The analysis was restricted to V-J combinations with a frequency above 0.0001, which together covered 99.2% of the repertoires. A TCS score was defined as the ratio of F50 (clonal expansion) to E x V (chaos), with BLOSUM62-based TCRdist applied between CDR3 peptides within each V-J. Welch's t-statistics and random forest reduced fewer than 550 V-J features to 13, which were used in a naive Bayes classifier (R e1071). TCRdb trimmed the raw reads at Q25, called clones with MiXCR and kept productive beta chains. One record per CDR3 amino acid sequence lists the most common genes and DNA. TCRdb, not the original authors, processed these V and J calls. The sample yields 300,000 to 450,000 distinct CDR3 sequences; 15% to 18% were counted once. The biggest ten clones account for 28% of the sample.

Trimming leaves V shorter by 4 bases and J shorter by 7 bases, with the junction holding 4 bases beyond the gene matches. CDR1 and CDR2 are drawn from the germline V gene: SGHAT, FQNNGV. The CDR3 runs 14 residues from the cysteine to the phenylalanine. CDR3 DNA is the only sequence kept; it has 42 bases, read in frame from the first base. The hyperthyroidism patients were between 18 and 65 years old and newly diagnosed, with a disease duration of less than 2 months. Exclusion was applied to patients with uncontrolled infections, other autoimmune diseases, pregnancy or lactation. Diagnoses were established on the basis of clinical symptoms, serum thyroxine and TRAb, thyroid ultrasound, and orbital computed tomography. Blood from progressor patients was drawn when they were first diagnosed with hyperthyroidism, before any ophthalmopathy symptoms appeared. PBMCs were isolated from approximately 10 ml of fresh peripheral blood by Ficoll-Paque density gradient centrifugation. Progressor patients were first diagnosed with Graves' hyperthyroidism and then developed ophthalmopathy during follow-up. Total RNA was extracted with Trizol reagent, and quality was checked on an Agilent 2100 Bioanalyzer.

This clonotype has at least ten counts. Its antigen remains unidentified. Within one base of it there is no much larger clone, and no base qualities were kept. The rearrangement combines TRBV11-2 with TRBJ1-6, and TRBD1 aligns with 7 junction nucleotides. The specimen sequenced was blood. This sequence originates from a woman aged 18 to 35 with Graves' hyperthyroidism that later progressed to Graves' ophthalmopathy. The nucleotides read TGTGCCAGCAGCTCCAGGGGGAGGAATTCACCCCTCCACTTT. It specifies CASSSRGRNSPLHF.